Below are 27 T cell receptor beta chains sequenced from a single sample in a study of blood T cell repertoires in COVID-19. Repertoires were generated with immunoSEQ multiplex PCR, while TCRdb's copy carries only in-frame clones and drops some. This table holds about 340,000 clones, around four fifths found once. Source material: peripheral blood. The receptors come from a man aged 25-40 years with active or convalescent COVID-19.

The chain links TRBV4-2 to TRBJ2-7; 7 bases match TRBD2. CDR3 length equals 17 residues. V was clipped by 0 bases and J by 6 bases; unmatched bases: 14. Germline V gives CDR1 LGHNA, CDR2 YNFKEQ. The CDR3 DNA sequence: TGTGCCAGCAGCCAAGATGGGGGAGGGGATCTCCCGGTCGAGCAGTACTTC. It encodes CASSQDGGGDLPVEQYF.

The V call is TRBV11-3, the J call TRBJ2-7; D ambiguous. The CDR3 consists of 12 residues. CDR1 is SGHNT and CDR2 is YENEEA in the germline V gene. V lost 4 bases to trimming and J lost 7 bases, with 11 bases between them. CDR3 bases: TGTGCCAGCAGCTCGCCAGACGGGGAGCAGTACTTC. Translated: CASSSPDGEQYF.

This chain uses TRBV5-4 with TRBJ1-6; 8 bases match TRBD1. V dropped 2 bases and J dropped 8; count of bases not matched to a gene: 12. Germline V gene lookup returns CDR1 SGHNT and CDR2 YYREEE (reference sequence). CDR3 size: 17 residues. CDR3 bases: TGTGCCAGCAGCTTTCAGGGGGCGCTGGGGTTAGATTCACCCCTCCACTTT. Amino acid sequence: CASSFQGALGLDSPLHF.

The chain uses TRBV30 and TRBJ2-5; D might be TRBD2 (5 bases). The germline CDR1 and CDR2 sequences are GTSNPN and SVGIG (reference sequence). CDR3 length: 13 amino acids. Trimming took 8 bases from V and 2 from J, leaving 15 bases between them. The DNA of the CDR3 is TGTGCCACCCTGCGGGCAGGACAAGAGACCCAGTACTTC. As protein: CATLRAGQETQYF.

The chain combines TRBV9 with TRBJ2-7; D perhaps matches TRBD1 (7 bases). V was shortened by 4 bases and J by 2 bases, with 16 bases between the two germline ends. Germline V gene data show CDR1 as SGDLS and CDR2 as YYNGEE. The CDR3 sequence is 15 residues long. In DNA, the CDR3 is TGTGCCAGCAGCCAGCAGGGGGGCCCGACCTACGAGCAGTACTTC. This encodes CASSQQGGPTYEQYF.

The rearrangement joins TRBV6-1 to TRBJ2-7, with 11 bases fitting TRBD1. The germline V gene encodes CDR1 MNHNS and CDR2 SASEGT. Losses at the gene ends were 4 bases for V and 7 bases for J; bases not matched to a gene: 18. CDR3 length equals 18 residues. DNA of the CDR3: TGTGCCAGCAGTGCTCCCGGACAGGGGGCGCTGGGATTTTGGGAGCAGTACTTC. This translates into CASSAPGQGALGFWEQYF.

This clone was counted only a few times. This chain uses TRBV19 with TRBJ1-5, with 10 positions matching TRBD1. CDR1 is LNHDA and CDR2 is SQIVND in the germline V gene (reference sequence). With 4 bases clipped from V and 3 bases from J, the junction kept 9 bases outside the gene matches. CDR3 length: 17 residues. The CDR3 sequence is CASSTRDRGGNNQPQHF. The CDR3 bases are TGTGCCAGTAGTACCCGGGACAGGGGAGGGAACAATCAGCCCCAGCATTTT.

This chain connects TRBV19 to TRBJ1-1, with a tentative D call TRBD1 (6 bases). V gave up 5 bases and J gave up 11 bases, with 15 bases separating them. The length of the CDR3 is 12 residues. The germline CDR1 and CDR2 sequences are LNHDA and SQIVND (reference sequence). The CDR3, as DNA: TGTGCCAGTAGTGCCCCACAGGGCAGGGCTTTCTTT. As protein: CASSAPQGRAFF.

The table lists this clone with a few counts. The chain joins TRBV7-3 to TRBJ2-5, with no clear D. The CDR3 length is 13 residues. Germline CDR1 and CDR2: SGHTA and FQGTGA. Trimming cost V 6 bases and J 1 base, with 9 bases left between them. CDR3 protein: CASRKTPQETQYF. The CDR3 DNA reads TGTGCCAGCAGAAAGACACCCCAAGAGACCCAGTACTTC.

The table lists this clone with many counts. The chain carries TRBV5-6 and TRBJ2-6; D may be TRBD2 (5 bases). The CDR3 covers 14 residues. CDR1 is SGHDT, CDR2 YYEEEE, per germline. Trimming took 2 bases from V and 7 from J, leaving 10 bases between them. CDR3 nucleotide sequence: TGTGCCAGCAGCTTACAAGGAGGAGCCAACGTCCTGACTTTC. Translating gives CASSLQGGANVLTF. Based on the CDR3 plus reference TRBV5-6 and TRBJ2-6, the full variable domain is DAGVTQSPTHLIKTRGQQVTLRCSPKSGHDTVSWYQQALGQGPQFIFQYYEEEERQRGNFPDRFSGHQFPNYSSELNVNALLLGDSALYLCASSLQGGANVLTFGAGSRLTVL.

This chain links TRBV5-1 with TRBJ2-2, with TRBD1 identical over 7 bases. Unmatched junction bases numbered 4, after V lost 2 bases and J lost 0 bases. CDR1 and CDR2 (germline): SGHRS, YFSETQ. CDR3 length equals 16 residues. The CDR3 nucleotides read TGCGCCAGCAGCTTCATACAGGGGCCGAACACCGGGGAGCTGTTTTTT. Protein sequence: CASSFIQGPNTGELFF.

The V and J genes are TRBV7-9 and TRBJ1-5; 8 nucleotides match TRBD1. Trimming cost V 5 bases and J 0 bases; bases outside gene matches: 3. The CDR3 is 15 amino acids. Germline-derived CDR1 and CDR2 are SEHNR and FQNEAQ (reference sequence). The CDR3 DNA follows: TGTGCCAGCAGCGGGGACAGGACTAGCAATCAGCCCCAGCATTTT. Encoded protein: CASSGDRTSNQPQHF.

This clone was observed a handful of times. Other nucleotide sequences from this sample produce the same CDR3. For the CDR3, the DNA is TGTGCCAGCAGCGTCCCGGGGACAGGGGCTAGTGGCTACACCTTC. This codes for CASSVPGTGASGYTF. The V gene is TRBV9, the J gene TRBJ1-2; 10 bases align to TRBD1. The CDR3 has 15 amino acids. Germline loops: CDR1 SGDLS, CDR2 YYNGEE. The V gene end was trimmed by 2 bases and the J gene end by 7 bases; junction bases not matched to a gene: 8.

The chain joins TRBV19 to TRBJ1-1; D is uncertain. Between the trimmed V and J ends, which lost 3 bases and 1 base, there was a span of 9 bases. The CDR3 is made up of 14 amino acids. Germline assignment: CDR1 LNHDA and CDR2 SQIVND (reference sequence). The CDR3 DNA reads TGTGCCAGTAGTATGGCAGGAACGAACACTGAAGCTTTCTTT. The encoded protein is CASSMAGTNTEAFF.

The chain joins TRBV19 to TRBJ2-6; no definite D call. The CDR3 runs 14 residues. The germline gives CDR1 LNHDA, CDR2 SQIVND (reference sequence). V shed 4 bases and J shed 3 bases, with 7 bases lying between them. CDR3 loop: CASSSGGGANVLTF. CDR3 nucleotides: TGTGCCAGTAGTAGCGGCGGTGGGGCCAACGTCCTGACTTTC.

The chain carries TRBV6-5 and TRBJ2-7; 9 bases map to TRBD1. CDR3 length: 13 amino acids. From germline, CDR1 is MNHEY and CDR2 SVGAGI. V lost 4 bases, J lost 2 bases, and 0 bases stayed unmatched. Here the CDR3 reads CASSWTGAYEQYF. CDR3 sequence (DNA): TGTGCCAGCAGTTGGACAGGGGCCTACGAGCAGTACTTC.

This clone came up once. The chain is built from TRBV2 and TRBJ1-1; D gene unclear. This CDR3 has 12 residues. Germline loops: CDR1 SNHLY, CDR2 FYNNEI. V was cut by 10 bases and J by 0 bases, with 9 bases left in between. The CDR3, as DNA: TGTGCCACCTCCCGGGTGAACACTGAAGCTTTCTTT. Encoded protein: CATSRVNTEAFF.

V is TRBV6-5 and J is TRBJ2-7; maybe TRBD1 (6 bases). There are 13 residues in the CDR3. Trimming cost V 6 bases and J 3 bases, with 12 bases left between them. Germline values: CDR1 MNHEY, CDR2 SVGAGI. The CDR3 loop is CASRRDIGYEQYF. CDR3 DNA sequence: TGTGCCAGCAGGAGGGACATAGGCTACGAGCAGTACTTC.

The chain combines TRBV5-1 with TRBJ2-6; D is possibly TRBD2 (6 bases). From germline, CDR1 is SGHRS and CDR2 YFSETQ. Trimming cost V 0 bases and J 0 bases, with 10 bases left between them. The CDR3 runs 17 residues. CDR3 nucleotides: TGCGCCAGCAGCTTGGGGGCGGGACGCTCTGGGGCCAACGTCCTGACTTTC. It encodes CASSLGAGRSGANVLTF.

The CDR3 protein is CAISESAGGYTDTQYF. The CDR3 DNA reads TGTGCCATCAGTGAGTCGGCGGGGGGTTATACAGATACGCAGTATTTT. V usage is TRBV10-3 and J usage is TRBJ2-3; 8 bases line up with TRBD2. The CDR3 sequence is 16 residues long. Germline V lookup: CDR1 ENHRY, CDR2 SYGVKD. V shed 0 bases, J shed 3 bases, and the junction held 5 bases outside the gene matches.

The genes are TRBV5-4 and TRBJ2-3; possible D gene TRBD1, 6 bases. Per germline, CDR1 SGHNT and CDR2 YYREEE (reference sequence). The CDR3 contains 14 residues. V was trimmed by 4 bases and J by 6 bases, leaving 15 bases between them. The CDR3 region is CASSRDKESDTQYF. CDR3 sequence (DNA): TGTGCCAGCAGCCGGGACAAGGAGAGTGATACGCAGTATTTT. The full variable domain, in which reference TRBV5-4 and TRBJ2-3 provide the parts outside the CDR3, is ETGVTQSPTHLIKTRGQQVTLRCSSQSGHNTVSWYQQALGQGPQFIFQYYREEENGRGNFPPRFSGLQFPNYSSELNVNALELDDSALYLCASSRDKESDTQYFGPGTRLTVL.

This chain connects TRBV10-3 to TRBJ1-2, with D possibly being TRBD1 (6 bases). Germline V gene data show CDR1 as ENHRY and CDR2 as SYGVKD. CDR3 size: 10 residues. V shed 10 bases and J shed 7 bases, with 10 bases lying between them. This CDR3 reads CATYRAGYTF. The CDR3 nucleotides read TGTGCCACCTACAGGGCTGGCTACACCTTC.

The chain combines TRBV27 with TRBJ1-4; 8 positions agree with TRBD1. V shed 7 bases and J 8 bases; nucleotides not matched to a gene: 6. CDR1 is MNHEY, CDR2 SMNVEV, per germline (reference sequence). The CDR3 is 13 residues long. The CDR3: CASMGRGREKLFF. The CDR3 DNA follows: TGTGCCAGCATGGGCAGGGGGCGAGAAAAACTGTTTTTT.

This clone was counted once. CDR3 residues: CASSLHGTGGSYEQYF. CDR3 in DNA: TGTGCCAGCAGCCTCCATGGGACAGGGGGCTCCTACGAGCAGTACTTC. The chain joins TRBV9 to TRBJ2-7, with TRBD1 identical over 11 bases. Germline trimming cut 4 bases from V and 0 bases from J; bases unmatched to any gene: 6. Germline V CDR1 and CDR2: SGDLS, YYNGEE. The CDR3 is made up of 16 amino acids. The full variable domain, completed using reference TRBV9 and TRBJ2-7, is DSGVTQTPKHLITATGQRVTLRCSPRSGDLSVYWYQQSLDQGLQFLIQYYNGEERAKGNILERFSAQQFPDLHSELNLSSLELGDSALYFCASSLHGTGGSYEQYFGPGTRLTVT.

The chain uses TRBV6-4 and TRBJ2-2; D perhaps matches TRBD2 (7 bases). There are 16 residues in the CDR3. Germline V gene lookup returns CDR1 MRHNA and CDR2 SNTAGT. V gave up 3 bases and J gave up 6 bases, with 17 bases separating them. As DNA, the CDR3 is TGTGCCAGCAGTGAAGGGGCGGGGGCCCCTCCCGGGGAGCTGTTTTTT. Protein: CASSEGAGAPPGELFF.

This sequence joins TRBV20-1 and TRBJ2-3, with no clear D. Germline values: CDR1 DFQATT, CDR2 SNEGSKA (reference sequence). V was clipped by 3 bases and J by 0 bases, with 13 bases between them. The length of the CDR3 is 15 residues. The CDR3 nucleotides read TGCAGTGCTAGTCTGCATCAGTTAAGCACAGATACGCAGTATTTT. This codes for CSASLHQLSTDTQYF.

The chain carries TRBV29-1 and TRBJ1-4; TRBD1 matches 10 bases. CDR1 and CDR2 (germline): SQVTM, ANQGSEA. The CDR3 contains 17 residues. Losses at the gene ends were 4 bases for V and 0 bases for J; bases not matched to a gene: 8. The CDR3 DNA sequence: TGCAGCGTTGCGGGACAGGGGAAGGGAACAACTAATGAAAAACTGTTTTTT. Protein product: CSVAGQGKGTTNEKLFF. Drawing the rest from reference TRBV29-1 and TRBJ1-4, the complete variable domain is SAVISQKPSRDICQRGTSLTIQCQVDSQVTMMFWYRQQPGQSLTLIATANQGSEATYESGFVIDKFPISRPNLTFSTLTVSNMSPEDSSIYLCSVAGQGKGTTNEKLFFGSGTQLSVL.